This T cell receptor (beta chain) originates from a study of early T cells in non-severe SARS-CoV-2 infection. Looking at the study overall: The study sequenced bulk RNA from unsorted whole blood, with chains unpaired.

The library protocol tagged individual cDNA molecules with unique molecular identifiers. MiXCR was run by TCRdb on the 5' RACE reads, yielding one entry per CDR3 protein. The table shows under 65,000 distinct CDR3 sequences, with roughly 13% occurring only once. The CDR3 is 11 residues long. The germline V gene encodes CDR1 SGHRS and CDR2 YFSETQ. The V gene lost 0 bases and the J gene lost 7 bases, with 4 bases spanning the gap. Overall study findings and caveats: VDJdb matching skewed toward anti-spike CD8 responses, missing private and CD4 specificities.

Ten or more counts support this clonotype. Its antigen is not known. The receptor's source is an adult who was a healthcare worker with PCR-confirmed SARS-CoV-2 infection or an uninfected control (not recorded which). The sample in question was whole blood, obtained at baseline. The V call is TRBV5-1, the J call TRBJ1-1, with D uncertain. The CDR3 protein is CASSLAGEAFF. The CDR3 bases are TGCGCCAGCAGCTTGGCGGGTGAAGCTTTCTTT.